This T cell receptor (beta chain) derives from a study of blood T cell repertoires in COVID-19. Study-level background: Italy, Spain and the United States were the sources of the convalescent and acute COVID-19 samples. In each case, the material was cDNA or gDNA derived from T cells, B-cell-depleted T cells, or PBMCs.

Assay: immunoSEQ multiplex PCR; the TCRdb copy retains only in-frame clones and omits some. Of about 180,000 clones detected, roughly 89% appear once; the ten largest clones hold approximately 2.5%. With V trimmed by 3 bases and J by 0 bases, 6 bases remained unmatched. This CDR3 spans 15 amino acids. Germline V lookup: CDR1 SQVTM, CDR2 ANQGSEA. Across 24 US areas, participants ranged in age from about 18 to 100 years. The V gene is TRBV29-1, the J gene TRBJ2-7; 9 bases align to TRBD1. The sample comprised PBMCs or T cells enriched from blood (not recorded which). This receptor was identified in a woman between 40 and 55 years old with acute COVID-19. As DNA, the CDR3 is TGCAGCGTTGAGGCCGGGGACAGGGACTCCTACGAGCAGTACTTC. Translated, it gives CSVEAGDRDSYEQYF.